This T cell receptor beta chain was profiled in a study of CD8 T cells in Susac syndrome. With random hexamers, about 0.5 to 1 ug RNA was reverse transcribed. Across 54 Vbeta and 13 Jbeta, immunoSEQ multiplex PCR amplified TCR beta CDR3. TCRdb used MiXCR to reprocess the immunoSEQ multiplex PCR reads, holding one entry per CDR3 protein. The table includes 90,000 or so distinct CDR3 sequences, over 80% detected once. The CDR3 runs to 13 residues. The V end was cut by 4 bases, the J end by 7 bases, with 11 bases between. Germline CDR1 is LGHDT and CDR2 is YNNKEL (reference sequence). The sequenced material came from CD8+ T cells from PBMCs. The receptor comes from a human donor in good health. V is TRBV3-1 and J is TRBJ1-5; D gene unclear. The CDR3 coding sequence is TGTGCCAGCAGCCCCGACCTCGGACAGCCCCAGCATTTT. Translation: CASSPDLGQPQHF.